Listed here is a single T cell receptor beta chain. Its matching antigen is unknown. Cultured CD4+ T cells had their DNA profiled by the Oncomine TCR Beta short-read assay. After culture, CD4+ T cells served as the source for genomic DNA extraction. TCRdb re-derived calls from the PCR reads in MiXCR, one entry per CDR3 protein. The repertoire holds roughly 8,000 distinct CDR3 sequences, with 40% to 65% as singletons. Treatment reported: roughly 11-day PBMC culture with coronavirus spike peptide pools or control peptides (ViraFEST assay). This record belongs to a study of vaccination and CD4 T cells after COVID-19. Study background: For post-vaccine samples, collection took place a median about 75 days after dose two, ranging from 14 to 241.

Sequencing input: CD4+ T cells from blood, cultured in vitro. This receptor was identified in a human donor who had recovered from COVID-19.

Here the CDR3 reads CASSMGQKWNTEAFF. CDR3 nucleotides: TGTGCCAGCAGCATGGGTCAGAAGTGGAACACTGAAGCTTTCTTT. The chain has TRBV21-1 and TRBJ1-1. TRBV21-1 is classified as a pseudogene. CDR3 length: 15 residues.